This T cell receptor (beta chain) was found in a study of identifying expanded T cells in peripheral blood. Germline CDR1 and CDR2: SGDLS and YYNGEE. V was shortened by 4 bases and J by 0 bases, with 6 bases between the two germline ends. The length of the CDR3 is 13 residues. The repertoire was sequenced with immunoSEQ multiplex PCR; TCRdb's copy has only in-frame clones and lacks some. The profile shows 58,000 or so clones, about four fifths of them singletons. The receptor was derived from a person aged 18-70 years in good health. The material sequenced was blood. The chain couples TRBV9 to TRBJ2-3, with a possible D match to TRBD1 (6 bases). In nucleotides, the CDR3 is TGTGCCAGCAGCCAGGGGAGCACAGATACGCAGTATTTT. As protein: CASSQGSTDTQYF.